One sample yielded the 24 T cell receptor beta chains listed below, sequenced in a study of T cell responses to AZD1222 COVID-19 vaccine. Assay: immunoSEQ multiplex PCR; the TCRdb copy retains only in-frame clones and omits some. Of 120,000 or so clones listed, 80% to 90% are singletons. Material: peripheral blood, obtained on day 0 of AZD1222 vaccination. These receptors were obtained from an adult in good health.

V usage is TRBV18 and J usage is TRBJ2-3; no clear D. CDR1 is KGHSH and CDR2 is LQKENI in the germline V gene. This CDR3 comprises 12 residues. Deletions cut 8 bases from V and 5 bases from J, with 11 bases between. CDR3 sequence: CASQPEIDTQYF. The CDR3 nucleotides are TGTGCCAGCCAGCCCGAGATAGATACGCAGTATTTT.

A single count supports this clone. The rearrangement uses TRBV11-3 and TRBJ1-6; the D gene is possibly TRBD1 (6 bases). Looked up from germline, CDR1 is SGHNT and CDR2 is YENEEA. V was clipped by 4 bases and J by 5 bases, with 12 bases between them. This CDR3 spans 15 amino acids. The CDR3 nucleotides read TGTGCCAGCAGCTCCGGACAGCCTAATAATTCACCCCTCCACTTT. Translated: CASSSGQPNNSPLHF.

The chain employs TRBV7-2 and TRBJ1-3; unclear D gene. This CDR3 region has 12 residues. Germline CDR1 SGHTA, CDR2 FQGNSA. V lost 3 bases to trimming and J lost 7 bases, with 7 bases between them. DNA of the CDR3: TGTGCCAGCAGCTTTTTGGGCAACACCATATATTTT. The encoded protein is CASSFLGNTIYF.

The genes are TRBV19 and TRBJ2-1, with 8 bases matching TRBD2. This CDR3 region has 15 residues. The V gene's germline CDR1 is LNHDA and CDR2 SQIVND (reference sequence). V shed 3 bases and J 5 bases; nucleotides not matched to a gene: 6. The CDR3 nucleotides read TGTGCCAGTAGTATTTCCCAGCGGGAGAACAATGAGCAGTTCTTC. Protein: CASSISQRENNEQFF.

The chain is built from TRBV2 and TRBJ1-1, with D possibly being TRBD1 (5 bases). V lost 3 bases to trimming and J lost 6 bases, with 11 bases between them. The CDR3 spans 13 residues. CDR1 is SNHLY and CDR2 is FYNNEI in the germline V gene. CDR3 loop: CASSDGRESEAFF. The CDR3 region has the DNA TGTGCCAGCAGTGATGGCAGGGAATCTGAAGCTTTCTTT.

This clone was seen a handful of times. V and J are TRBV28 and TRBJ1-1; perhaps TRBD1 as D (5 bases). The V gene's germline CDR1 is MDHEN and CDR2 SYDVKM. V lost 2 bases and J lost 1, with 8 bases in between. The CDR3 consists of 14 residues. CDR3 sequence reads: CASSLNRQNTEAFF. In DNA form, the CDR3 reads TGTGCCAGCAGTTTAAACAGGCAGAACACTGAAGCTTTCTTT.

V and J are TRBV2 and TRBJ2-5; 16 nucleotides agree with TRBD2. CDR1 SNHLY and CDR2 FYNNEI come from the germline V gene. The CDR3 has 17 amino acids. V lost 4 bases, J lost 5 bases, and 7 bases stayed unmatched. The chain's CDR3 is CASSAGLAGGSGETQYF. DNA of the CDR3: TGTGCCAGCAGTGCGGGACTAGCGGGAGGGTCAGGGGAGACCCAGTACTTC.

The chain links TRBV6-6 to TRBJ2-1; the D gene is possibly TRBD1 (5 bases). The CDR3 extends over 12 amino acids. Trimming removed 6 bases at V and 8 bases at J, with 11 bases between. Germline V gene sequence: CDR1 MNHNY, CDR2 SVGAGI (reference sequence). The CDR3 protein is CASRLGADEQFF. The CDR3 nucleotides read TGTGCCAGCAGGCTAGGGGCCGATGAGCAGTTCTTC.

The chain links TRBV7-9 to TRBJ2-1, with a possible D match to TRBD1 (5 bases). Germline CDR1 reads SEHNR; CDR2 reads FQNEAQ (reference sequence). The CDR3 consists of 16 residues. V shed 5 bases and J shed 5 bases, with 19 bases lying between them. CDR3 DNA: TGTGCCAGCAGCAGCCAAGGGGAACGAGGCGACAATGAGCAGTTCTTC. Protein product: CASSSQGERGDNEQFF. The full variable domain, completed using reference TRBV7-9 and TRBJ2-1, is DTGVSQNPRHKITKRGQNVTFRCDPISEHNRLYWYRQTLGQGPEFLTYFQNEAQLEKSRLLSDRFSAERPKGSFSTLEIQRTEQGDSAMYLCASSSQGERGDNEQFFGPGTRLTVL.

This clone appeared a single time. The rearrangement uses TRBV4-3 and TRBJ1-1; no definite D call. CDR1 and CDR2 from the germline V gene are LGHNA and YSLEER. CDR3 length: 14 residues. Trimming took 4 bases from V and 2 from J, leaving 11 bases between them. CDR3 region: CASSRSGPNTEAFF. The CDR3 bases are TGCGCCAGCAGCCGTTCCGGGCCAAACACTGAAGCTTTCTTT.

This clone was detected once. J is TRBJ2-7 and V is TRBV30; unclear D gene. CDR1 is GTSNPN, CDR2 SVGIG, per germline (reference sequence). The V and J ends lost 3 bases and 3 bases respectively, with 9 bases between them. The CDR3 totals 12 residues. DNA of the CDR3: TGTGCCTGGAGCAAAGTAAGCTACGAGCAGTACTTC. Translation: CAWSKVSYEQYF.

V usage is TRBV7-9 and J usage is TRBJ1-1; D not certain. Germline V lookup: CDR1 SEHNR, CDR2 FQNEAQ (reference sequence). The CDR3 is 13 residues long. V was cut by 1 base and J by 5 bases, with 8 bases left in between. For the CDR3, the DNA is TGTGCCAGCAGCTTAGTGACGGTTACTGAAGCTTTCTTT. Protein: CASSLVTVTEAFF.

The rearrangement uses TRBV5-4 and TRBJ2-1, with a weak D call TRBD2 (5 bases). CDR3 size: 14 residues. The germline V and J ends were trimmed by 0 bases and 5 bases, with 9 bases remaining between them. Germline values: CDR1 SGHNT, CDR2 YYREEE (reference sequence). The CDR3 sequence: CASSLVAYNNEQFF. The DNA for the CDR3 is TGTGCCAGCAGCTTGGTAGCGTACAACAATGAGCAGTTCTTC.

This chain uses TRBV18 with TRBJ1-4, with TRBD1 matching 9 bases. J was trimmed by 5 bases and V by 3 bases; bases with no gene match: 4. The CDR3 spans 15 residues. Germline V gene sequence: CDR1 KGHSH, CDR2 LQKENI. CDR3 nucleotide sequence: TGTGCCAGCTCACCCGACAGGGGGTGGAATGAAAAACTGTTTTTT. Translating gives CASSPDRGWNEKLFF.

The CDR3 coding sequence is TGTGCCAGCAGCTTCATCTTGGTCTGGGGGATTCAAGAGACCCAGTACTTC. Translating gives CASSFILVWGIQETQYF. The genes are TRBV5-5 and TRBJ2-5; D possibly matches TRBD1 or TRBD2 (5 bases each). Germline assignment: CDR1 SGHKS and CDR2 YYEKEE (reference sequence). The CDR3 runs to 17 residues. V lost 2 bases to trimming and J lost 2 bases, with 19 bases between them.

The chain is built from TRBV5-6 and TRBJ2-1; possible D gene TRBD2, 7 bases. The CDR3 runs to 15 residues. Germline CDR1 and CDR2: SGHDT and YYEEEE. V was clipped by 6 bases and J by 1 base, with 14 bases between them. The CDR3 DNA reads TGTGCCAGCAATAGGGGGGGACCATCCTACAATGAGCAGTTCTTC. Translated, it gives CASNRGGPSYNEQFF.

The V and J genes are TRBV5-4 and TRBJ2-3, with D unresolved. The germline V gene has CDR1 SGHNT and CDR2 YYREEE (reference sequence). The CDR3 spans 17 residues. V shed 2 bases and J shed 0 bases, with 16 bases lying between them. As DNA, the CDR3 is TGTGCCAGCAGCTTCGCATTGACCTCATCTAGCACAGATACGCAGTATTTT. Its translation: CASSFALTSSSTDTQYF. Full variable domain (rest looked up from reference TRBV5-4 and TRBJ2-3): ETGVTQSPTHLIKTRGQQVTLRCSSQSGHNTVSWYQQALGQGPQFIFQYYREEENGRGNFPPRFSGLQFPNYSSELNVNALELDDSALYLCASSFALTSSSTDTQYFGPGTRLTVL.

The chain employs TRBV19 and TRBJ2-7, with D possibly TRBD1 on 6 matching bases. V was clipped by 5 bases and J by 2 bases, with 13 bases between them. This CDR3 has 14 amino acids. Germline CDR1 and CDR2: LNHDA and SQIVND (reference sequence). CDR3 protein: CASSFGQSTYEQYF. CDR3 nucleotide sequence: TGTGCCAGTAGTTTCGGACAGAGTACCTACGAGCAGTACTTC.

This rearrangement joins TRBV5-1 to TRBJ1-6; D ambiguous. The germline V and J ends were trimmed by 2 bases and 2 bases, with 8 bases remaining between them. CDR1 SGHRS and CDR2 YFSETQ come from the germline V gene. The length of the CDR3 is 15 residues. The CDR3 region is CASSFAVPYNSPLHF. The DNA of the CDR3 is TGCGCCAGCAGCTTTGCCGTCCCCTATAATTCACCCCTCCACTTT.

The rearrangement joins TRBV10-3 to TRBJ1-3, with 10 nucleotides matching TRBD1. CDR1 and CDR2 (germline): ENHRY, SYGVKD. V was clipped by 6 bases and J by 4 bases; unmatched bases: 15. This CDR3 comprises 18 residues. The CDR3 loop reads CAISSGTGVVGKGNTIYF. DNA for the CDR3: TGTGCCATCAGCTCCGGGACAGGGGTTGTCGGTAAGGGAAACACCATATATTTT.

The J gene is TRBJ1-1, the V gene TRBV21-1. TRBV21-1 is deemed a pseudogene. CDR3 length: 12 residues. CDR3 bases: TGTGCCAGCAGCCCGATGAACACTGAAGCTTTCTTT. Protein: CASSPMNTEAFF.

The chain uses TRBV9 and TRBJ2-5; 10 bases map to TRBD2. The CDR3 has 17 residues. Germline V CDR1 and CDR2: SGDLS, YYNGEE. V shed 0 bases and J 5 bases; nucleotides not matched to a gene: 10. The CDR3: CASSVAPSGRVLETQYF. DNA of the CDR3: TGTGCCAGCAGCGTAGCTCCTAGCGGGAGAGTTTTGGAGACCCAGTACTTC.

Of note for this clone: Other nucleotide sequences from this sample produce the same CDR3. The chain uses TRBV7-9 and TRBJ2-3; unclear D gene. Germline V CDR1 and CDR2: SEHNR, FQNEAQ (reference sequence). The CDR3 extends over 12 amino acids. V was shortened by 1 base and J by 6 bases, with 5 bases between the two germline ends. The CDR3 is CASSLVGDTQYF. The CDR3 region has the DNA TGTGCCAGCAGCTTAGTGGGGGATACGCAGTATTTT. Full variable domain (outside the CDR3, taken from reference TRBV7-9 and TRBJ2-3): DTGVSQNPRHKITKRGQNVTFRCDPISEHNRLYWYRQTLGQGPEFLTYFQNEAQLEKSRLLSDRFSAERPKGSFSTLEIQRTEQGDSAMYLCASSLVGDTQYFGPGTRLTVL.

This rearrangement joins TRBV7-3 to TRBJ2-3; 9 nucleotides align to TRBD2. V was pared by 5 bases and J by 6 bases, with 12 bases of the junction left unmatched. CDR3 length: 16 residues. CDR1 SGHTA and CDR2 FQGTGA come from the germline V gene. CDR3 sequence: CASSLKLAGPGDTQYF. Written as DNA, the CDR3 is TGTGCCAGCAGCCTAAAGCTAGCGGGGCCCGGGGATACGCAGTATTTT.